The sequence of this TCR beta chain was determined in a study of persistence of HIV-infected CD4 T cells. The length of the CDR3 is 15 residues. V dropped 0 bases and J dropped 3 bases, with 12 bases sitting between them. Looked up from germline, CDR1 is KGHSH and CDR2 is LQKENI. Nonspecific anti-CD3/anti-CD28 bead stimulation represents the broad CD4+ T cell repertoire. CD4+ T cells upregulating both CD40 ligand and CD69 were sorted as responding cells. As to this clone: Its antigen is as yet unknown.

This was the immunoSEQ version 4 assay in survey mode. Clones were sequenced by immunoSEQ multiplex PCR, and TCRdb holds only the in-frame ones, with some missing. The sample contains some 50,000 clones, approximately 90% of which appear only once. This receptor was identified in an adult woman with HIV who was CMV-seropositive. V gene TRBV18 combines with J gene TRBJ2-7; D gene unclear. Sequencing was performed on CD4+ T cells sorted from PBMCs after approximately 18-hour stimulation, taken from a patient who received antiretroviral therapy. The CDR3, as DNA: TGTGCCAGCTCACCACCTTTGCCTGGGAACTACGAGCAGTACTTC. Translated: CASSPPLPGNYEQYF.